This entry concerns a single TCR beta chain. Its specificity is not known. The germline gives CDR1 SGHNT, CDR2 YENEEA. This CDR3 contains 17 residues. Trimming took 5 bases from V and 1 from J; bases not matched to a gene: 6. Though nominally healthy at sampling, donors likely had unrecorded immune exposures. PCR primers comprised 60 Vbeta and 13 Jbeta primers. The repertoire was sequenced with immunoSEQ multiplex PCR; TCRdb's copy has only in-frame clones and lacks some. The sample lists more than 85,000 clones, under 85% occurring once. The sample is drawn from a study of cytomegalovirus exposure and HLA in healthy donors. Overall study results and limits: What was likely a sequencing artifact was a cluster of highly shared sequence variants. Rare sequences made up most TCRs, while some public TCRs were found in many donors. High sensitivity and specificity were reportedly achieved when the classifier diagnosed cytomegalovirus status.

This TCR derives from a man aged 30 to 45 in good health and CMV-seropositive. Sample: PBMCs. The rearrangement joins TRBV11-3 to TRBJ2-5; 14 positions match TRBD2. Here the CDR3 reads CASSPGTSGGPQETQYF. DNA of the CDR3: TGTGCCAGCAGCCCAGGGACTAGCGGGGGCCCCCAAGAGACCCAGTACTTC.